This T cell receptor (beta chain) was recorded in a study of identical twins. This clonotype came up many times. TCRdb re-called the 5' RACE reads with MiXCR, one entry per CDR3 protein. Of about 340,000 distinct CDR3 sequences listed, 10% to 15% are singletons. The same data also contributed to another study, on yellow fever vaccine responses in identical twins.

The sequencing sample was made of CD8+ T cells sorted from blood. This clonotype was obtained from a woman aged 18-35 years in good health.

CDR3 loop: CSVGFRDRESYEQYF. CDR3 coding DNA: TGCAGCGTTGGCTTCCGGGACAGAGAGTCCTACGAGCAGTACTTC. The chain links TRBV29-1 to TRBJ2-7, with 7 bases identical to TRBD1. Trimming removed 4 bases from V and 1 base from J; junction bases left unmatched: 10. Germline CDR1 and CDR2: SQVTM and ANQGSEA. This CDR3 region has 15 residues.